The next 7 T cell receptor beta chains were all read from a single sample in a study of blood T cell repertoires in COVID-19 (dated by TCRdb to the early 2020s). Library preparation employed the immunoSEQ multiplex PCR assay. The table was pulled from immuneACCESS by TCRdb, which kept in-frame rearrangements only. Such tables lose some clones; where checked, under half of the loss comes from unresolved V genes, and the rest has no known cause. This sample has fewer than 140,000 clones in its table, and around 75% of those were observed once. Less than 1% of the sample comes from the top ten. The sample consisted of peripheral blood. The receptors were sampled from a human donor with acute or convalescent COVID-19. The donor label of this sample is uncertain.

This sequence joins TRBV28 and TRBJ1-3; no clear D. Germline lookup yields CDR1 MDHEN and CDR2 SYDVKM. The CDR3 consists of 14 residues. Trimming left V 2 bases short and J 1 base short, with 6 bases between. Here the CDR3 DNA reads TGTGCCAGCAGTTTACTCGTATCTGGAAACACCATATATTTT. It encodes CASSLLVSGNTIYF.

This clone has only a few counts. The V and J genes are TRBV18 and TRBJ1-4; TRBD1 matches 9 bases. Germline V lookup: CDR1 KGHSH, CDR2 LQKENI. J gave up 4 bases and V 2 bases, and 5 bases lay outside the gene matches. The CDR3 consists of 16 residues. In DNA form, the CDR3 reads TGTGCCAGCTCACCATTGGCGACAGGGGGTAATGAAAAACTGTTTTTT. Translating it yields CASSPLATGGNEKLFF.

V usage is TRBV20-1 and J usage is TRBJ2-1; 7 nucleotides align to TRBD2. In germline, CDR1 is DFQATT, CDR2 SNEGSKA (reference sequence). There are 14 residues in the CDR3. V gave up 3 bases and J gave up 4 bases; unmatched junction bases: 6. CDR3 residues: CSASTGGYYNEQFF. The CDR3, as DNA: TGCAGTGCTAGTACCGGGGGGTATTACAATGAGCAGTTCTTC.

This clone was picked up many times. The J gene is TRBJ2-5, the V gene TRBV5-1; D is ambiguous. CDR1 is SGHRS, CDR2 YFSETQ, per germline. The germline V and J ends were trimmed by 2 bases and 4 bases, with 6 bases remaining between them. This CDR3 is 12 amino acids long. The DNA for the CDR3 is TGCGCCAGCAGCTTCTTTAGAGAGACCCAGTACTTC. Translated: CASSFFRETQYF.

The V gene is TRBV6-5, the J gene TRBJ2-7, with a possible D match to TRBD2 (6 bases). The V and J ends lost 6 bases and 7 bases respectively, with 22 bases between them. The CDR3 consists of 15 residues. Germline CDR1 reads MNHEY; CDR2 reads SVGAGI. The CDR3 loop reads CASRAAPGSGREQYV. CDR3 DNA: TGTGCCAGCAGGGCTGCCCCAGGGAGCGGGCGGGAGCAGTACGTC.

This chain connects TRBV7-2 to TRBJ2-5, with 8 bases identical to TRBD1. Germline V gene sequence: CDR1 SGHTA, CDR2 FQGNSA. The V and J ends lost 5 bases and 1 base, in that order; junction bases with no gene match: 9. This CDR3 comprises 16 residues. CDR3 amino acids: CASSPGQGGIQETQYF. CDR3 bases: TGTGCCAGCAGCCCCGGACAGGGTGGCATCCAAGAGACCCAGTACTTC.

The rearrangement links TRBV10-3 to TRBJ2-7, with D perhaps matching TRBD1 (6 bases). V was clipped by 9 bases and J by 7 bases, with 16 bases between them. CDR1 and CDR2 (germline): ENHRY, SYGVKD. The CDR3 covers 12 residues. The CDR3 sequence is CAIATRGDEQYF. In DNA form, the CDR3 reads TGTGCCATTGCCACCAGGGGAGATGAGCAGTACTTC.